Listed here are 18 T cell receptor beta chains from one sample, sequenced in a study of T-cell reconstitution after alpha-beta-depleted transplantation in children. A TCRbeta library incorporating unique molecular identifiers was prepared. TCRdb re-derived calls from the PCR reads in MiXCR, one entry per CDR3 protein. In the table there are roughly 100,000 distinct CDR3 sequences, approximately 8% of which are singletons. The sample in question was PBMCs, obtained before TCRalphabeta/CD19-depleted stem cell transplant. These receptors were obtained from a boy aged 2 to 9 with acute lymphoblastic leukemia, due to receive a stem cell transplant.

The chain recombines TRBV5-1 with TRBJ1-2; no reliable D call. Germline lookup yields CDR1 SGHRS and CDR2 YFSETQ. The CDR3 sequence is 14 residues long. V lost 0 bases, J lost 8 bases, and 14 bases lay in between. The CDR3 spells CASSLDGTSGGYTF. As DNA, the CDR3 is TGCGCCAGCAGCTTGGATGGCACCTCCGGGGGCTACACCTTC.

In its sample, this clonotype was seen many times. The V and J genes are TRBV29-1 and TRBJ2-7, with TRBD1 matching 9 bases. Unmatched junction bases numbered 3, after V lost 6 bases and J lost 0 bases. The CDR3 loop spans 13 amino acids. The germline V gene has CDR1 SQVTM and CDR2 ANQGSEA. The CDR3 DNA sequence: TGCAGCGTCACGGACAGGGGCTCCTACGAGCAGTACTTC. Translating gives CSVTDRGSYEQYF.

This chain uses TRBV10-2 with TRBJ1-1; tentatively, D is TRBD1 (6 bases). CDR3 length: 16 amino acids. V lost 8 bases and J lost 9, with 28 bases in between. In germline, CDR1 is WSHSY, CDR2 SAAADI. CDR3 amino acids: CASQGGGRQVSAQAFF. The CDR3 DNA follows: TGCGCCAGCCAAGGGGGGGGACGCCAGGTGTCGGCTCAAGCTTTCTTT.

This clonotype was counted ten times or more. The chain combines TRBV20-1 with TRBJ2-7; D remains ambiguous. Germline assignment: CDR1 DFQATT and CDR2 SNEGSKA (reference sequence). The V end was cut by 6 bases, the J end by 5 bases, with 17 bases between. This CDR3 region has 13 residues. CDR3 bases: TGCAGTGCCCCCGAGCCCGGATCCCACGAGCAGTACTTC. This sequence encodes CSAPEPGSHEQYF.

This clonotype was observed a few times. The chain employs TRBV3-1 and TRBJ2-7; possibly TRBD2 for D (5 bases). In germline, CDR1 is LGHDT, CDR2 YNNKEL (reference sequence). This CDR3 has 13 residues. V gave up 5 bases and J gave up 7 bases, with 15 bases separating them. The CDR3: CASSSLDSDEQYF. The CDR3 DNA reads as TGTGCCAGCAGCTCACTGGACTCAGATGAGCAGTACTTC.

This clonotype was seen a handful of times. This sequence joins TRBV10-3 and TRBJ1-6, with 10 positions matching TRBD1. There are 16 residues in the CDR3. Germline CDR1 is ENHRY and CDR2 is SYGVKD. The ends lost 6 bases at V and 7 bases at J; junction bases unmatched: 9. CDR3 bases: TGTGCCATCAGCCAAGACAGGGGGCCGACGAATTCACCCCTCCACTTT. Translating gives CAISQDRGPTNSPLHF.

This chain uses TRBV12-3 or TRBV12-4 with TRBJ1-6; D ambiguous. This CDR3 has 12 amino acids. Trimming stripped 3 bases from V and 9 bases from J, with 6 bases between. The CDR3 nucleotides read TGTGCCAGCAGTTTCAGCTCTTCACCCCTCCACTTT. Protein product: CASSFSSSPLHF.

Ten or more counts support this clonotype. CDR3 nucleotide sequence: TGCGCCAGCAGTTTTAGCGGGGGCCCCCCCTACGAGCAGTACTTC. Protein product: CASSFSGGPPYEQYF. V is TRBV5-1 and J is TRBJ2-7; 9 nucleotides line up with TRBD2. The junction had 8 bases not matched to a gene; V was cut back by 5 bases and J by 2 bases. CDR1 and CDR2 (germline): SGHRS, YFSETQ. This CDR3 contains 15 residues.

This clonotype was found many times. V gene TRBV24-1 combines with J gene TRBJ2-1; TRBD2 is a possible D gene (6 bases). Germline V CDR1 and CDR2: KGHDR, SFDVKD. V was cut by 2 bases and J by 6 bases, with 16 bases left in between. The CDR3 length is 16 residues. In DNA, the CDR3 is TGTGCCACCAGTGATTCCCGGGGGACCCGCTCCAATGAGCAGTTCTTC. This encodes CATSDSRGTRSNEQFF.

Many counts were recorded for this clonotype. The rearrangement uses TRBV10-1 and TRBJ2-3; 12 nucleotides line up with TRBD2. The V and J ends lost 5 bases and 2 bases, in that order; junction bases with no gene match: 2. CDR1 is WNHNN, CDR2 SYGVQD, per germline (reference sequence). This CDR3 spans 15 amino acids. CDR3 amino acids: CASSRLAGDTDTQYF. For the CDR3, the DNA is TGCGCCAGCAGTAGACTAGCGGGGGACACAGATACGCAGTATTTT.

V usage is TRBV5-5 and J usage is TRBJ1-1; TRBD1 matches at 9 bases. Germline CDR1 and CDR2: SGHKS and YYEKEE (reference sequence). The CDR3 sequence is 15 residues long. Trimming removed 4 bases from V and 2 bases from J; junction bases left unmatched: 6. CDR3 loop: CASSRTGGSNTEAFF. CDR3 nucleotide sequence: TGTGCCAGCAGCAGAACAGGGGGCTCAAACACTGAAGCTTTCTTT.

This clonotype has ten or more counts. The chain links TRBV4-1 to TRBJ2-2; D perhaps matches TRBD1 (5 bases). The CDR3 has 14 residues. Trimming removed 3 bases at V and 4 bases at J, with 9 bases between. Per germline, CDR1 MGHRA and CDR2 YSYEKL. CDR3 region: CASSHDRTTGELFF. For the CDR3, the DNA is TGCGCCAGCAGCCACGACAGAACCACCGGGGAGCTGTTTTTT.

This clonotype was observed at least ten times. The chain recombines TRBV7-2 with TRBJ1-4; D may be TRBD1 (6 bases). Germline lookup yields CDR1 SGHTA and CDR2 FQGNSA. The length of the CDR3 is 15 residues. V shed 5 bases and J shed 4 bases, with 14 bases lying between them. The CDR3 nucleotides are TGTGCCAGCAGCCCCTGGACAGATTTTAATGAAAAACTGTTTTTT. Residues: CASSPWTDFNEKLFF.

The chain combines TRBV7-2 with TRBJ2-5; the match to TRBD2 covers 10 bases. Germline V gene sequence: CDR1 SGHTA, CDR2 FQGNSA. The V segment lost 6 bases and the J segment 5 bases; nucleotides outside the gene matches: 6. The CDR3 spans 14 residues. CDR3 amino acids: CASRRTSGVETQYF. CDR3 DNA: TGTGCCAGCAGGCGTACTAGCGGGGTCGAGACCCAGTACTTC. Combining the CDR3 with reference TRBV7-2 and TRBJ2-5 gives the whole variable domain GAGVSQSPSNKVTEKGKDVELRCDPISGHTALYWYRQSLGQGLEFLIYFQGNSAPDKSGLPSDRFSAERTGGSVSTLTIQRTQQEDSAVYLCASRRTSGVETQYFGPGTRLLVL.

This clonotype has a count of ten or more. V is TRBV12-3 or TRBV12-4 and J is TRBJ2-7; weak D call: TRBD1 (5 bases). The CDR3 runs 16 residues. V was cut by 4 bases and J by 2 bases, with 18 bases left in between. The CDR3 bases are TGTGCCAGCAGTTCCACCAGCCGGGCAGGGACCTACGAGCAGTACTTC. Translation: CASSSTSRAGTYEQYF.

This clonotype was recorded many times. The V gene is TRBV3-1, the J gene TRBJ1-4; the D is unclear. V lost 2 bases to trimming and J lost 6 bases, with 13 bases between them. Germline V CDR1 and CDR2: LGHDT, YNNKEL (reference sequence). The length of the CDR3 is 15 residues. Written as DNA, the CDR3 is TGTGCCAGCAGCCAAAAGGGCAGAGCCTATGAAAAACTGTTTTTT. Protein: CASSQKGRAYEKLFF. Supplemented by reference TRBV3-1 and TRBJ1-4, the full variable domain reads DTAVSQTPKYLVTQMGNDKSIKCEQNLGHDTMYWYKQDSKKFLKIMFSYNNKELIINETVPNRFSPKSPDKAHLNLHINSLELGDSAVYFCASSQKGRAYEKLFFGSGTQLSVL.

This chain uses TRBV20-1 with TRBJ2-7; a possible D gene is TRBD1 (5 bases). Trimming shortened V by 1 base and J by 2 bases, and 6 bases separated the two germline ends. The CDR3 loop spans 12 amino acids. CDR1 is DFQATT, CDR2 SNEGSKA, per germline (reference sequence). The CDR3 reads CSARVGAYEQYF. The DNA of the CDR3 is TGCAGTGCTAGAGTAGGGGCCTACGAGCAGTACTTC.

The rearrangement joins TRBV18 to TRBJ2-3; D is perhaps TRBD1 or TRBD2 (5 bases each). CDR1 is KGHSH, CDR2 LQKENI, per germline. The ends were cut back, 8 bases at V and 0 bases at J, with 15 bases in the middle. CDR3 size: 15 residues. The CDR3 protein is CASVGVAGSTDTQYF. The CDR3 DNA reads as TGTGCCAGCGTCGGGGTGGCAGGGAGCACAGATACGCAGTATTTT.